This TCR beta chain was recovered during a study of T cell responses to AZD1222 COVID-19 vaccine. The study's findings and limits: Among spike-specific TCRs, nearly half reportedly target unmutated variant regions.

TCRdb's table, derived via immunoSEQ multiplex PCR, lists solely in-frame clones and lacks some. This sample has just over 60,000 clones, with 76% found just once. As concerns this clone: Its matching antigen is unknown.

This CDR3 is 15 amino acids long. In germline, CDR1 is SGHDT, CDR2 YYEEEE. Trimming at V came to 3 bases and at J to 5 bases, leaving 10 bases not matched to a gene. The sequence came from an adult in good health. V gene TRBV5-6 combines with J gene TRBJ1-1; 7 bases fit TRBD1. Sample: peripheral blood, taken on day 0 of AZD1222 vaccination. The CDR3 coding sequence is TGTGCCAGCAGCTCCCCAATGCAGGGGGGGACTGAAGCTTTCTTT. Translating it yields CASSSPMQGGTEAFF. The full variable domain, rest sourced from reference TRBV5-6 and TRBJ1-1, is DAGVTQSPTHLIKTRGQQVTLRCSPKSGHDTVSWYQQALGQGPQFIFQYYEEEERQRGNFPDRFSGHQFPNYSSELNVNALLLGDSALYLCASSSPMQGGTEAFFGQGTRLTVV.